Below are 14 T cell receptor beta chains sequenced from a single sample in a study of OX40 agonist ivuxolimab in advanced cancers. Measured with immunoSEQ multiplex PCR; TCRdb has only the in-frame clones, and not every one. The sample consists of some 95,000 clones, around 90% of them appearing once. The input for sequencing was CD4+ or CD8+ T cells sorted from blood, taken in a trial of the OX40 agonist ivuxolimab. The receptor source for this set is an adult with an advanced solid tumor such as melanoma, head and neck, liver or kidney cancer.

In this sample, this clone turned up a few times. The V gene is TRBV29-1, the J gene TRBJ2-1; D might be TRBD2 (7 bases). The CDR3 consists of 14 residues. Germline CDR1 is SQVTM and CDR2 is ANQGSEA. The V end lost 6 bases, the J end lost 5 bases, and 17 bases lay between the germline ends. The chain's CDR3 is CSVQWGGRNNEQFF. CDR3 DNA sequence: TGCAGCGTCCAATGGGGGGGGCGAAACAATGAGCAGTTCTTC.

The chain uses TRBV5-6 and TRBJ2-5, with TRBD2 as a possible D gene (5 bases). CDR1 and CDR2 (germline): SGHDT, YYEEEE. The CDR3 spans 15 residues. V lost 4 bases and J 5 bases, leaving 18 bases between the germline ends. The CDR3 sequence is CASSPTYPRGETQYF. The CDR3 DNA reads TGTGCCAGCAGCCCAACTTATCCGCGAGGGGAGACCCAGTACTTC.

This clone showed up just once. The J gene is TRBJ1-5, the V gene TRBV10-3; tentative D call: TRBD1 (5 bases). Germline V gene sequence: CDR1 ENHRY, CDR2 SYGVKD. This CDR3 is built from 15 residues. V gave up 2 bases and J gave up 7 bases, with 15 bases separating them. DNA for the CDR3: TGTGCCATCAGTGAGAACTGGGGGAGTGGGCAGCCCCAGCATTTT. This encodes CAISENWGSGQPQHF.

V usage is TRBV12-5 and J usage is TRBJ2-7, with D unclear. The CDR3 has 13 amino acids. Germline V lookup: CDR1 LGHNT, CDR2 FRNRAP. Trimming shortened V by 2 bases and J by 6 bases, and 11 bases separated the two germline ends. This chain's CDR3 is CASGLYDTGEQYF. DNA for the CDR3: TGTGCTAGTGGTTTGTATGATACTGGCGAGCAGTACTTC.

The V and J genes are TRBV19 and TRBJ1-2; D is possibly TRBD1 (6 bases). V shed 4 bases and J shed 7 bases, with 10 bases lying between them. Germline loops: CDR1 LNHDA, CDR2 SQIVND (reference sequence). The CDR3 extends over 12 amino acids. CDR3 loop: CASSNRDAGYTF. The CDR3 nucleotides are TGTGCCAGTAGTAACAGGGATGCTGGCTACACCTTC.

This clone has just one count. The chain is built from TRBV5-1 and TRBJ2-3; 9 positions match TRBD2. The germline V gene has CDR1 SGHRS and CDR2 YFSETQ. With 4 bases clipped from V and 6 bases from J, the junction kept 9 bases outside the gene matches. This CDR3 comprises 15 residues. This chain's CDR3 is CASSLSGGTEDTQYF. The DNA of the CDR3 is TGCGCCAGCAGCCTTAGCGGGGGAACTGAGGATACGCAGTATTTT.

In its sample, this clone was seen a few times. The identical CDR3 is also encoded by other nucleotide sequences in the sample. V gene TRBV25-1 combines with J gene TRBJ1-2; no clear D gene. The CDR3 length is 12 residues. V dropped 3 bases and J dropped 5 bases, with 7 bases sitting between them. Germline V gives CDR1 MGHDK, CDR2 SYGVNS. The CDR3 nucleotides read TGTGCCAGCAGTGACGGACGATATGGCTACACCTTC. Its translation: CASSDGRYGYTF.

CDR3 DNA: TGTGCCAGCAGGTTAAAGACTACTAGCGGCTCCTACGAGCAGTACTTC. As protein: CASRLKTTSGSYEQYF. The rearrangement links TRBV7-9 to TRBJ2-7; 8 nucleotides line up with TRBD2. Trimming removed 6 bases from V and 0 bases from J; junction bases left unmatched: 10. Germline V gene sequence: CDR1 SEHNR, CDR2 FQNEAQ (reference sequence). CDR3 size: 16 residues.

The V and J genes are TRBV27 and TRBJ1-2, with no clear D. Trimming removed 6 bases at V and 2 bases at J, with 22 bases between. CDR1 and CDR2 from the germline V gene are MNHEY and SMNVEV (reference sequence). The CDR3 covers 17 residues. The CDR3 loop reads CASSPSIEGVANYGYTF. As DNA, the CDR3 is TGTGCCAGCAGCCCCTCGATAGAGGGAGTAGCGAACTATGGCTACACCTTC.

The genes are TRBV7-3 and TRBJ2-7; maybe TRBD2 (5 bases). The length of the CDR3 is 13 residues. CDR1 and CDR2 (germline): SGHTA, FQGTGA. V shed 4 bases and J shed 4 bases, with 11 bases lying between them. The CDR3 loop is CASSSAAGYEQYF. The CDR3 DNA is TGTGCCAGCAGCTCGGCGGCGGGTTACGAGCAGTACTTC.

The rearrangement uses TRBV5-6 and TRBJ2-5, with D perhaps TRBD2 (5 bases). There are 12 residues in the CDR3. V was cut by 10 bases and J by 2 bases, with 12 bases left in between. Germline CDR1 SGHDT, CDR2 YYEEEE. The CDR3 coding sequence is TGTGCCCCCCCGGGCGGGCAAGAGACCCAGTACTTC. Translating it yields CAPPGGQETQYF.

The chain combines TRBV5-4 with TRBJ2-1; D remains unclear. V dropped 0 bases and J dropped 4 bases, with 17 bases sitting between them. CDR3 length equals 17 residues. Germline CDR1 reads SGHNT; CDR2 reads YYREEE (reference sequence). Written as DNA, the CDR3 is TGTGCCAGCAGCTTGGGGGGTGCGAACGCCGGGTACAATGAGCAGTTCTTC. Protein product: CASSLGGANAGYNEQFF.

The chain employs TRBV6-4 and TRBJ1-1, with 8 bases aligning to TRBD1. The CDR3 spans 14 residues. CDR1 is MRHNA and CDR2 is SNTAGT in the germline V gene. The trim removed 4 bases at V and 4 bases at J, leaving 5 bases unmatched. CDR3 coding DNA: TGTGCCAGCAGTGCCGGACAGGGTAGCACTGAAGCTTTCTTT. Amino acid sequence: CASSAGQGSTEAFF.

This clone occurred once. V and J are TRBV19 and TRBJ1-2, with D unclear. V was shortened by 1 base and J by 4 bases, with 7 bases between the two germline ends. From germline, CDR1 is LNHDA and CDR2 SQIVND (reference sequence). There are 13 residues in the CDR3. The CDR3 sequence: CASSIGGFYGYTF. CDR3 nucleotides: TGTGCCAGTAGTATAGGGGGTTTCTATGGCTACACCTTC.